This T cell receptor (beta chain) came from a study of memory CD4+ T cells and cytomegalovirus serostatus. The germline V gene encodes CDR1 MNHEY and CDR2 SMNVEV (reference sequence). CDR3 length: 14 amino acids. Trimming removed 6 bases from V and 1 base from J, with 12 bases in between. Measured with immunoSEQ multiplex PCR; TCRdb has only the in-frame clones, and not every one. The sample contains tens of thousands of clones, around 82% of which appear only once. The sort gate was single viable CD3+CD4+CD8-CD45RO+ cells for memory CD4+ T cells. This receptor was obtained from an adult in good health and CMV-seronegative. The chain joins TRBV27 to TRBJ1-1, with D maybe TRBD1 (5 bases). The specimen sequenced was memory CD4+ T cells from blood. CDR3: CASRPRVANTEAFF. CDR3 coding DNA: TGTGCCAGCAGGCCCAGGGTTGCGAACACTGAAGCTTTCTTT.